This T cell receptor (beta chain) was captured in a study of blood T cell repertoires in COVID-19. Across the study: The United States, Italy and Spain supplied acute and convalescent COVID-19 samples. PBMCs, B-cell-depleted T cells, or T cells were the source of the cDNA or gDNA that made up the material.

Source study methods: Amplified reference gene primers provided the basis for estimating nucleated cell counts. TCRdb keeps only in-frame clones here, not all; method: immunoSEQ multiplex PCR. That table gives V, J and clone size, and the DNA gave D and trimming. The table has more than 45,000 clones, about 90% seen once. CDR1 is SGHTA and CDR2 is FQGTGA in the germline V gene. J was trimmed by 0 bases and V by 4 bases; bases with no gene match: 9. The CDR3 contains 17 residues. This receptor was identified in a human donor with active COVID-19. The donor label of this sample is uncertain. V gene TRBV7-3 combines with J gene TRBJ2-1; 7 nucleotides align to TRBD2. The sequenced sample was peripheral blood. The CDR3 spells CASSSPGGPSSYNEQFF. CDR3 nucleotide sequence: TGTGCCAGCAGCTCCCCGGGAGGCCCAAGCTCCTACAATGAGCAGTTCTTC. Combining the CDR3 with reference TRBV7-3 and TRBJ2-1 gives the whole variable domain GAGVSQTPSNKVTEKGKYVELRCDPISGHTALYWYRQSLGQGPEFLIYFQGTGAADDSGLPNDRFFAVRPEGSVSTLKIQRTERGDSAVYLCASSSPGGPSSYNEQFFGPGTRLTVL.